This passage covers 12 T cell receptor beta chains from one sample sequenced in a study of metastatic and nonmetastatic thyroid tumors. Each patient came to thyroid surgery without any prior treatment (of any kind). TCRdb re-called the PCR reads with MiXCR. This table holds some 19,000 clones, around 15% found once. The specimen sequenced was blood. The receptors shown here come from a female donor with papillary thyroid cancer or a benign thyroid nodule (not recorded which). Some clones in this sample may be carry-over from other donors' samples.

This clone occurred many times. V gene TRBV4-2 combines with J gene TRBJ1-3; no clear D. This CDR3 comprises 15 residues. Trimming left V 1 base short and J 0 bases short, with 7 bases between. CDR1 is LGHNA and CDR2 is YNFKEQ in the germline V gene. This CDR3 is CASSQGKSSGNTIYF. The CDR3 nucleotides read TGTGCCAGCAGCCAAGGAAAAAGCTCTGGAAACACCATATATTTT.

This clone occurred many times. V usage is TRBV6-1 and J usage is TRBJ2-7, with 9 bases fitting TRBD1. CDR1 is MNHNS, CDR2 SASEGT, per germline. CDR3 size: 15 residues. Germline trimming cut 10 bases from V and 2 bases from J; bases unmatched to any gene: 12. The chain's CDR3 is CATNGPGTGTYEQYF. For the CDR3, the DNA is TGTGCCACCAACGGTCCCGGGACAGGGACCTACGAGCAGTACTTC.

The V gene is TRBV3-1, the J gene TRBJ2-3, with TRBD2 as a possible D gene (5 bases). The germline CDR1 and CDR2 sequences are LGHDT and YNNKEL (reference sequence). This CDR3 spans 13 amino acids. The germline V and J ends were trimmed by 10 bases and 7 bases, with 18 bases remaining between them. The CDR3: CAIILGPTNTQYF. DNA of the CDR3: TGTGCCATCATTTTGGGCCCGACTAATACGCAGTATTTT.

This clone was found many times. This chain connects TRBV19 to TRBJ2-5, with a weak D call TRBD1 (5 bases). There are 15 residues in the CDR3. Between the trimmed V and J ends, which lost 5 bases and 2 bases, there was a span of 15 bases. CDR1 is LNHDA and CDR2 is SQIVND in the germline V gene (reference sequence). Here the CDR3 DNA reads TGTGCCAGTAGTCCAATGGGGCGTGAGCAAGAGACCCAGTACTTC. This codes for CASSPMGREQETQYF.

Comments on this clone: It is unclear where the CDR3 begins or ends on the DNA, so no DNA is shown, and the CDR3 is as TCRdb lists it. The genes are TRBV7-5 and TRBJ2-3; TRBD2 is taken as the D call from the table, unchecked against the DNA. TRBV7-5 is marked as a pseudogene. 18 amino acids form the CDR3, both terminal residues included. The CDR3: CTSVPAEKPTSGTDTQYF.

Ten or more counts support this clone. This chain links TRBV12-5 with TRBJ2-1; D gene uncertain. Germline CDR1 is LGHNT and CDR2 is FRNRAP. This CDR3 has 13 residues. Trimming left V 0 bases short and J 15 bases short, with 15 bases between. As DNA, the CDR3 is TGTGCTAGTGGTTTGGTACAAGGGTCCCCGGCGTTCTTC. Its translation: CASGLVQGSPAFF.

Many counts were recorded for this clone. The chain couples TRBV4-2 to TRBJ2-3, with 11 bases identical to TRBD2. V dropped 0 bases and J dropped 2; count of bases not matched to a gene: 4. This CDR3 spans 17 amino acids. Germline V gives CDR1 LGHNA, CDR2 YNFKEQ. The DNA of the CDR3 is TGTGCCAGCAGCCAAGATAGGGGACTAGCGGCCACAGATACGCAGTATTTT. Translating gives CASSQDRGLAATDTQYF.

This clone appeared many times. V gene TRBV7-3 combines with J gene TRBJ2-3; D unclear. The ends were cut back, 9 bases at V and 2 bases at J, with 6 bases in the middle. In germline, CDR1 is SGHTA, CDR2 FQGTGA. The CDR3 spans 11 residues. Here the CDR3 reads CARVDTDTQYF. The CDR3 bases are TGTGCCAGGGTAGACACAGATACGCAGTATTTT.

This clone was counted at least ten times. The chain has TRBV30 and TRBJ2-7, with D possibly TRBD1 on 6 matching bases. The CDR3 has 13 amino acids. Per the germline V gene, CDR1 is GTSNPN and CDR2 is SVGIG (reference sequence). Between the trimmed V and J ends, which lost 4 bases and 3 bases, there was a span of 13 bases. In DNA form, the CDR3 reads TGTGCCTGGAAAGGGGACACGCACTACGAGCAGTACTTC. Protein sequence: CAWKGDTHYEQYF.

This clone turned up a few times. Sequence at one end of the junction differs from germline and may be a read error. The V call is TRBV10-3, the J call TRBJ2-2; 8 bases line up with TRBD1. CDR3 length equals 14 residues. Per the germline V gene, CDR1 is ENHRY and CDR2 is SYGVKD. In nucleotides, the CDR3 is TGTGCCAGCAGTGTGACAGGGGACACCGGGGAGCTGTTTTTT. This sequence encodes CASSVTGDTGELFF.

A few counts support this clone. A much larger clonotype is one base distant, so this may be a read error. The rearrangement joins TRBV19 to TRBJ1-5, with 9 nucleotides matching TRBD1. The CDR3 contains 14 residues. Germline V gene sequence: CDR1 LNHDA, CDR2 SQIVND (reference sequence). CDR3 amino acids: CASRKQGASQPQRF. For the CDR3, the DNA is TGTGCCAGTAGAAAACAGGGGGCGAGTCAGCCCCAGCGTTTT. The whole variable domain, remainder taken from reference TRBV19 and TRBJ1-5, is DGGITQSPKYLFRKEGQNVTLSCEQNLNHDAMYWYRQDPGQGLRLIYYSQIVNDFQKGDIAEGYSVSREKKESFPLTVTSAQKNPTAFYLCASRKQGASQPQRFGDGTRLSIL.

This clone was recorded at least ten times. The gene calls are TRBV5-1 and TRBJ1-1, with D hard to call. Germline V lookup: CDR1 SGHRS, CDR2 YFSETQ. The V end lost 1 base, the J end lost 6 bases, and 10 bases lay between the germline ends. The CDR3 has 13 amino acids. CDR3 nucleotide sequence: TGCGCCAGCAGCTTGTCTTGGTTGTCTGAAGCTTTCTTT. It codes for CASSLSWLSEAFF.